The 2 T cell receptor beta chains given below trace back to one sample, sequenced in a study of cytomegalovirus exposure and HLA in healthy donors. Primers included in the PCR were 60 Vbeta and 13 Jbeta primers. Repertoires were generated with immunoSEQ multiplex PCR, while TCRdb's copy carries only in-frame clones and drops some. The sample includes 95,000 to 100,000 clones, around 74% of them seen just once. Sequenced: PBMCs. Receptors originate from a woman aged 40 to 50 in good health and CMV-seronegative.

This clone was seen a few times. The genes are TRBV7-2 and TRBJ1-6, with D tentatively TRBD1 (5 bases). Germline V CDR1 and CDR2: SGHTA, FQGNSA. Trimming removed 5 bases from V and 9 bases from J, with 11 bases in between. The CDR3 is 13 amino acids. CDR3 amino acids: CASSVGEGSPLHF. The CDR3 DNA sequence: TGTGCCAGCAGCGTGGGGGAGGGTTCACCCCTCCACTTT.

CDR3 DNA: TGTGCCAGCAGCTTTGCGGAGCGGCAGTTCTTC. This sequence encodes CASSFAERQFF. V is TRBV13 and J is TRBJ2-1; D uncertain. This CDR3 has 11 amino acids. The germline V gene has CDR1 PRHDT and CDR2 FYEKMQ (reference sequence). Trimming took off 3 bases at V and 12 bases at J, with 9 bases between the two ends.